These 3 T cell receptor beta chains share one sample of origin, sequenced in a study of beta chain features in type 1 diabetes. Every bit of the isolated RNA underwent reverse transcription, so sequencing read expressed TCRB transcripts. TCRdb keeps only in-frame clones here, not all; method: immunoSEQ multiplex PCR. The repertoire has hundreds of thousands of clones, around 16% of them found once; the top ten carry around 0.095%. Material: naive CD4+ T cells from blood. These receptors all come from a young man in good health.

This clone was seen a few times. This chain connects TRBV4-3 to TRBJ2-1; D uncertain. This CDR3 contains 17 residues. CDR1 is LGHNA, CDR2 YSLEER, per germline. The ends were cut back, 2 bases at V and 8 bases at J, with 22 bases in the middle. This chain's CDR3 is CASSQRVRLGLVDEQFF. CDR3 DNA: TGCGCCAGCAGCCAACGGGTTAGGTTAGGGTTGGTCGATGAGCAGTTCTTC.

Only a few counts were recorded for this clone. The J gene is TRBJ2-5, the V gene TRBV28; D possibly corresponds to TRBD1 (6 bases). The ends were cut back, 6 bases at V and 4 bases at J, with 12 bases in the middle. The germline gives CDR1 MDHEN, CDR2 SYDVKM. The CDR3 is 13 residues long. The CDR3 here is CASSPQGPETQYF. The CDR3 nucleotides read TGTGCCAGCAGCCCTCAGGGGCCAGAGACCCAGTACTTC.

The sample holds a few counts of this clone. This chain joins TRBV6-5 and TRBJ1-1, with D tentatively TRBD1 (6 bases). Trimming took 2 bases from V and 7 from J, leaving 8 bases between them. The CDR3 contains 12 residues. Germline V gene sequence: CDR1 MNHEY, CDR2 SVGAGI. CDR3 sequence (DNA): TGTGCCAGCAGTTACGGGGGGCTTGAAGCTTTCTTT. Its translation is CASSYGGLEAFF.